This entry features one T cell receptor beta chain sequence. This sample is drawn from a study of Tregs in tolerant kidney transplant recipients. Clones were read by immunoSEQ multiplex PCR, and TCRdb kept only the in-frame ones, dropping some. The sample consists of tens of thousands of clones, 80% to 85% of them appearing once. The sequenced sample consisted of CD4+ T cells from blood. The clonotype was recovered from a human donor in good health.

Here the CDR3 reads CASSRQPEDSPLHF. Written as DNA, the CDR3 is TGTGCCAGCAGTCGCCAGCCAGAGGATTCACCCCTCCACTTT. The genes are TRBV6-5 and TRBJ1-6; D call uncertain. The CDR3 has 14 residues. Looked up from germline, CDR1 is MNHEY and CDR2 is SVGAGI. The V and J ends lost 5 bases and 8 bases respectively, with 13 bases between them.